This T cell receptor (beta chain) was profiled in a study of T cells in Graves' hyperthyroidism and ophthalmopathy. A remark on this clonotype: Its specificity is not known. One end of the junction varies from germline; a read error may be responsible.

Study-wide points: Within blood appeared most thyroid clonotypes that had expanded above 0.001. Before onset, ophthalmopathy was predicted by the model a median roughly six months earlier.

Amplification of TCR beta CDR3 regions used RNA as the template. HTBI primers were used for first-round RT-PCR of the TCR CDR3. TCRdb re-analysed the multiplex PCR reads in MiXCR, keeping a single row per CDR3 protein. The sample has some 720,000 distinct CDR3 sequences; roughly 15% are singletons. The CDR3 contains 16 residues. Germline V gene data show CDR1 as SGHTA and CDR2 as FQGTGA. The specimen was blood. The receptor comes from a man aged 18 to 30 with Graves' hyperthyroidism. This chain links TRBV7-3 with TRBJ2-7; D tentatively reads TRBD1 or TRBD2 (6 bases each). The CDR3 DNA sequence: TGTGCCAGCAGCCTGGGTCCGGGGGCGTCCTCCGACGAGCAGTACTTC. Translation gives CASSLGPGASSDEQYF.